The entry below describes one T cell receptor (beta chain). The germline V gene has CDR1 KGHSH and CDR2 LQKENI. This CDR3 is 16 amino acids long. Trimming shortened V by 2 bases and J by 0 bases, and 11 bases separated the two germline ends. The data originate from a study of blood T cell repertoires in COVID-19. Study-level information: T cells, B-cell-depleted T cells, or PBMCs supplied cDNA or gDNA.

Participant age was roughly 18 to 90 years, and participants resided in fewer than 30 US areas. Individuals in the exposed group had encountered a COVID-19 case within 2 weeks preceding study entry. Original methodology: Amplification of reference gene primers provided the estimated nucleated cell counts. TCRdb's table, derived via immunoSEQ multiplex PCR, lists solely in-frame clones and lacks some. Clone size and the V and J calls come from that table; the DNA yielded D and trimming. This table holds around 400,000 clones, approximately 89% found once. The sequencing input was PBMCs or T cells enriched from blood (not recorded which). The sequence was collected from a woman in her 40s who had been exposed to COVID-19. The chain recombines TRBV18 with TRBJ1-5; D not certain. The CDR3 DNA reads TGTGCCAGCTCACCATGGGCCTCCTATAGCAATCAGCCCCAGCATTTT. Translation: CASSPWASYSNQPQHF.